The rows below give T cell receptor beta chains drawn from one sample of a study of CD8+ T cells in alopecia areata. Using immunoSEQ multiplex PCR, the repertoire was profiled, and TCRdb retains in-frame clones only, with some absent. The sample has under 300,000 clones; under 80% are singletons. This specimen consisted of CD4+ T cells sorted from blood, obtained at week 0. The source is a human donor with alopecia areata. Each CDR3 is given with its conserved first and last residue. Fields, in order: clone size, V gene, D gene, J gene, CDR3 protein, CDR3 DNA. A D gene is named only where the DNA matches it firmly. The size of a clone is reported for some rows only, either as once, few or many, or as a class for expanded clones.

>many|TRBV7-9|-|TRBJ2-1
CASHPGRGRYNEQFF
TGTGCCAGCCACCCCGGGAGGGGGCGTTACAATGAGCAGTTCTTC
>-|TRBV29-1|-|TRBJ2-3
CSVEGRVGTQYF
TGCAGCGTTGAAGGCAGGGTGGGTACGCAGTATTTT
>-|TRBV4-1|-|TRBJ1-2
CASSPRAQGNYGYTF
TGCGCCAGCAGCCCCCGGGCCCAGGGGAACTATGGCTACACCTTC
>-|TRBV30|-|TRBJ2-6
CAWSNTGSGANVLTF
TGTGCCTGGAGTAACACAGGGTCTGGGGCCAACGTCCTGACTTTC
>-|TRBV7-9|-|TRBJ2-2
CASSIPQGTGELFF
TGTGCCAGCAGCATACCTCAGGGGACCGGGGAGCTGTTTTTT
>-|TRBV4-1|-|TRBJ1-2
CASTTTGGTYGYTF
TGCGCCAGCACCACCACCGGGGGAACCTATGGCTACACCTTC
>-|TRBV9|TRBD1|TRBJ1-2
CASSVDTGGSYGYTF
TGTGCCAGCAGCGTAGATACAGGGGGCAGTTATGGCTACACCTTC
>few|TRBV30|-|TRBJ2-5
CASPAPGETQYF
TGTGCCTCCCCGGCTCCGGGGGAGACCCAGTACTTC
>-|TRBV29-1|-|TRBJ2-3
CSVEGSIDTQYF
TGCAGCGTGGAGGGGTCCATTGATACGCAGTATTTT
>-|TRBV27|-|TRBJ2-7
CASSPRRDGYEQYF
TGTGCCAGCAGTCCACGGCGGGACGGGTACGAGCAGTACTTC
>once|TRBV4-2|TRBD1|TRBJ1-2
CASSQEDRAHGYTF
TGTGCCAGCAGCCAAGAAGACAGGGCCCATGGCTACACCTTC
>-|TRBV10-3|-|TRBJ1-1
CAISEGDTEAFF
TGTGCCATCAGTGAGGGGGACACTGAAGCTTTCTTT
>-|TRBV30|-|TRBJ1-2
CAWSGTRDGYTF
TGTGCCTGGAGCGGGACCAGAGATGGCTACACCTTC
>few|TRBV27|-|TRBJ2-1
CASSLRGLTYNEQFF
TGTGCCAGCAGTTTAAGGGGCCTGACCTACAATGAGCAGTTCTTC
>-|TRBV5-6|-|TRBJ2-2
CASSRGLNGELFF
TGTGCCAGCAGCAGGGGGTTGAACGGGGAGCTGTTTTTT
>-|TRBV4-3|TRBD2|TRBJ2-7
CASSLGLASSSYEQYF
TGCGCCAGCAGCCTCGGACTAGCGTCGAGCTCCTACGAGCAGTACTTC
>-|TRBV4-1|-|TRBJ2-1
CASSQAREQFF
TGCGCCAGCAGCCAGGCACGAGAGCAGTTCTTC
>-|TRBV9|TRBD1|TRBJ2-7
CASSVRTGEEQYF
TGTGCCAGCAGCGTTAGGACAGGGGAAGAGCAGTACTTC
>-|TRBV30|-|TRBJ2-7
CAWSVQLQKQYF
TGTGCCTGGAGTGTACAGTTACAAAAGCAGTACTTC
>-|TRBV7-3|-|TRBJ1-2
CASSPDGRFYGYTF
TGTGCCAGCAGCCCCGATGGACGGTTTTATGGCTACACCTTC
>few|TRBV11-2|-|TRBJ1-1
CASSSFRGDTEAFF
TGTGCCAGCAGCTCCTTTCGTGGGGACACTGAAGCTTTCTTT
>-|TRBV30|-|TRBJ2-4
CAWRDLAKNIQYF
TGTGCCTGGAGGGATCTAGCCAAAAACATTCAGTACTTC
>-|TRBV29-1|-|TRBJ1-1
CSVVVTQLNTEAFF
TGCAGCGTTGTCGTCACCCAGCTGAACACTGAAGCTTTCTTT
>-|TRBV9|TRBD1|TRBJ2-1
CASSAGTGLYNEQFF
TGTGCCAGCAGCGCGGGGACAGGGCTCTACAATGAGCAGTTCTTC
>-|TRBV6-6|TRBD2|TRBJ2-1
CATTPTSGPYNEQFF
TGTGCCACCACGCCTACTAGCGGACCCTACAATGAGCAGTTCTTC
>-|TRBV4-2|TRBD2|TRBJ2-4
CASSAQASGGGGIQYF
TGTGCCAGCAGCGCTCAGGCTAGCGGGGGAGGTGGCATTCAGTACTTC
>-|TRBV20-1|-|TRBJ1-2
CSARVPYGYTF
TGCAGTGCTAGAGTCCCCTATGGCTACACCTTC
>-|TRBV7-2|TRBD2|TRBJ2-3
CASSRRSGGLNTQYF
TGTGCCAGCAGCCGCAGGTCGGGGGGATTAAATACGCAGTATTTT
>few|TRBV29-1|-|TRBJ2-7
CSVVSGWGEQYF
TGCAGCGTTGTGTCAGGGTGGGGCGAGCAGTACTTC